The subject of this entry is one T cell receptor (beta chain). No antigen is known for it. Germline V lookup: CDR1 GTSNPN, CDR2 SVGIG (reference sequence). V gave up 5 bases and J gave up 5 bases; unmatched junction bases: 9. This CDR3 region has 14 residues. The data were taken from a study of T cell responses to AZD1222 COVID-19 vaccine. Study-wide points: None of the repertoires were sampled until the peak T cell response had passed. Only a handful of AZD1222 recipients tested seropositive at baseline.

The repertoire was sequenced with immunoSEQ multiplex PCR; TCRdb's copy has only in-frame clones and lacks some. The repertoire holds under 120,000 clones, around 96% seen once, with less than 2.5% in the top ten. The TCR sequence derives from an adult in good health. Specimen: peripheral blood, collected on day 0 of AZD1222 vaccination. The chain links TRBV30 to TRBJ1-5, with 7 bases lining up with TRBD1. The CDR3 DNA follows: TGTGCCTGGGGACCGGGACAGAACCATCAGCCCCAGCATTTT. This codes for CAWGPGQNHQPQHF.